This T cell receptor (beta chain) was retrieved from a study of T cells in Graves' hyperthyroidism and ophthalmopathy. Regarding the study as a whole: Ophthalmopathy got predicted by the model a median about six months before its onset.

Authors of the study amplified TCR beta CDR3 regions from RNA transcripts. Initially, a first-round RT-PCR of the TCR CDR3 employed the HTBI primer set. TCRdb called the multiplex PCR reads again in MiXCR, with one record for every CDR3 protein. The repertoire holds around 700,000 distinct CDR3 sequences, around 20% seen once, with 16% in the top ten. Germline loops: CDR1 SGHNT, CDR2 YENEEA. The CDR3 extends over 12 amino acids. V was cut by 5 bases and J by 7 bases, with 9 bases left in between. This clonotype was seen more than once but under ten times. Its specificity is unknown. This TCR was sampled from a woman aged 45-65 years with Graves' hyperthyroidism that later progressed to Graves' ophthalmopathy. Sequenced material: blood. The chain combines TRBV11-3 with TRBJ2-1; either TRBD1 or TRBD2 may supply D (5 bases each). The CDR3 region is CASSGGRNEQFF. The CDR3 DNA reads TGTGCCAGCAGCGGGGGACGGAATGAGCAGTTCTTC. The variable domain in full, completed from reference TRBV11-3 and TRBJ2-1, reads EAGVVQSPRYKIIEKKQPVAFWCNPISGHNTLYWYLQNLGQGPELLIRYENEEAVDDSQLPKDRFSAERLKGVDSTLKIQPAELGDSAVYLCASSGGRNEQFFGPGTRLTVL.